What follows are 22 T cell receptor beta chains derived from one specimen sequenced in a study of OX40 agonist ivuxolimab in advanced cancers. Sequencing was performed with immunoSEQ multiplex PCR; in TCRdb, only in-frame clones are kept and a portion is missing. Here the sample spans 65,000 to 75,000 clones, nearly 90% being singletons. This material consisted of CD4+ or CD8+ T cells sorted from blood, taken in a trial of the OX40 agonist ivuxolimab. These receptors were obtained from an adult with an advanced solid tumor such as melanoma, head and neck, liver or kidney cancer.

The chain employs TRBV28 and TRBJ2-5, with 12 bases matching TRBD1. This CDR3 spans 14 amino acids. Germline CDR1 reads MDHEN; CDR2 reads SYDVKM. Trimming took 2 bases from V and 14 from J; bases not matched to a gene: 9. CDR3 region: CASSLGTGGERPYF. In DNA form, the CDR3 reads TGTGCCAGCAGTTTAGGGACAGGGGGCGAGCGTCCCTACTTC.

This rearrangement joins TRBV5-1 to TRBJ1-4; 8 bases agree with TRBD1. Germline trimming cut 6 bases from V and 4 bases from J; bases unmatched to any gene: 8. This CDR3 is 15 amino acids long. Germline CDR1 is SGHRS and CDR2 is YFSETQ. The CDR3 DNA reads as TGCGCCAGCACCTCGGACGGACAGGGTAATGAAAAACTGTTTTTT. Amino acids: CASTSDGQGNEKLFF.

The rearrangement joins TRBV5-1 to TRBJ2-1; 9 positions agree with TRBD1. J gave up 8 bases and V 3 bases, and 12 bases lay outside the gene matches. The CDR3 extends over 16 amino acids. In germline, CDR1 is SGHRS, CDR2 YFSETQ. The CDR3 loop reads CASSYAPGQGGYEQFF. CDR3 nucleotides: TGCGCCAGCAGCTACGCCCCGGGACAGGGTGGCTATGAGCAGTTCTTC.

V is TRBV6-5 and J is TRBJ1-4; 7 positions match TRBD1. The V gene's germline CDR1 is MNHEY and CDR2 SVGAGI. V gave up 5 bases and J gave up 11 bases; unmatched junction bases: 5. The CDR3 loop spans 12 amino acids. DNA for the CDR3: TGTGCCAGCAGTCGAAAACAGGGGAAACTGTTTTTT. Translated: CASSRKQGKLFF.

The gene calls are TRBV9 and TRBJ2-7; no clear D gene. V lost 3 bases to trimming and J lost 0 bases, with 7 bases between them. The CDR3 consists of 13 residues. The V gene's germline CDR1 is SGDLS and CDR2 YYNGEE. CDR3 nucleotide sequence: TGTGCCAGCAGCGGAGGTCCCTCCTACGAGCAGTACTTC. As protein: CASSGGPSYEQYF. Full variable domain (missing parts from reference TRBV9 and TRBJ2-7): DSGVTQTPKHLITATGQRVTLRCSPRSGDLSVYWYQQSLDQGLQFLIQYYNGEERAKGNILERFSAQQFPDLHSELNLSSLELGDSALYFCASSGGPSYEQYFGPGTRLTVT.

This clone was observed once. J is TRBJ1-1 and V is TRBV6-1; D ambiguous. CDR1 is MNHNS and CDR2 is SASEGT in the germline V gene. V shed 2 bases and J shed 4 bases, with 8 bases lying between them. The CDR3 has 13 amino acids. CDR3 residues: CASSEPGSTEAFF. DNA of the CDR3: TGTGCCAGCAGTGAACCGGGGTCCACTGAAGCTTTCTTT.

The V gene is TRBV6-6, the J gene TRBJ2-1, with a weak D call TRBD1 (5 bases). V dropped 5 bases and J dropped 9 bases, with 14 bases sitting between them. Germline V gene lookup returns CDR1 MNHNY and CDR2 SVGAGI (reference sequence). The CDR3 runs to 13 residues. CDR3 loop: CASSGSQGSEQFF. CDR3 nucleotides: TGTGCCAGCAGTGGCTCTCAGGGTAGTGAGCAGTTCTTC.

J is TRBJ2-1 and V is TRBV28, with D tentatively TRBD2 (6 bases). The CDR3 contains 13 residues. The V end was cut by 11 bases, the J end by 8 bases, with 19 bases between. Germline V lookup: CDR1 MDHEN, CDR2 SYDVKM. The CDR3: CAGAGGWGDEQFF. DNA of the CDR3: TGTGCCGGTGCTGGAGGGTGGGGGGATGAGCAGTTCTTC.

The gene calls are TRBV2 and TRBJ2-1; D perhaps matches TRBD1 (6 bases). There are 12 residues in the CDR3. Between the trimmed V and J ends, which lost 6 bases and 12 bases, there was a span of 15 bases. In germline, CDR1 is SNHLY, CDR2 FYNNEI. The DNA for the CDR3 is TGTGCCAGCAGGATCGGACAGCGTCGGCAGTTCTTC. Amino acids: CASRIGQRRQFF.

This clone has a handful of counts. The rearrangement links TRBV11-2 to TRBJ1-1; D ambiguous. V was clipped by 5 bases and J by 4 bases, with 17 bases between them. The germline V gene has CDR1 SGHAT and CDR2 FQNNGV. This CDR3 has 15 amino acids. This CDR3 reads CASSPGMAGGTEAFF. For the CDR3, the DNA is TGTGCCAGCAGCCCCGGGATGGCGGGAGGCACTGAAGCTTTCTTT.

This clone has just one count. This chain uses TRBV7-2 with TRBJ2-5; D gene ambiguous. V was pared by 0 bases and J by 4 bases, with 15 bases between. This CDR3 has 16 amino acids. CDR1 and CDR2 (germline): SGHTA, FQGNSA. Here the CDR3 DNA reads TGTGCCAGCAGCTTAGCGAAGTGCCCCCCGCGAGAGACCCAGTACTTC. Its translation: CASSLAKCPPRETQYF.

V usage is TRBV6-5 and J usage is TRBJ1-2; maybe TRBD1 (5 bases). Trimming removed 2 bases at V and 2 bases at J, with 6 bases between. This CDR3 spans 13 amino acids. Germline loops: CDR1 MNHEY, CDR2 SVGAGI. The CDR3 spells CASSYDRNYGYTF. Here the CDR3 DNA reads TGTGCCAGCAGTTACGACAGAAACTATGGCTACACCTTC.

This clone appeared a single time. This chain uses TRBV6-4 with TRBJ2-2; 9 bases are a match to TRBD1. From germline, CDR1 is MRHNA and CDR2 SNTAGT. J gave up 4 bases and V 6 bases, and 3 bases lay outside the gene matches. The CDR3 sequence is 14 residues long. The DNA of the CDR3 is TGTGCCAGCAGCACGGACAGGGGCACCGGGGAGCTGTTTTTT. It codes for CASSTDRGTGELFF.

In this sample, this clone turned up a few times. Different DNA sequences within this sample yield the same CDR3. V usage is TRBV18 and J usage is TRBJ1-5; no clear D gene. The CDR3 contains 13 residues. Germline V CDR1 and CDR2: KGHSH, LQKENI. Trimming took 0 bases from V and 2 from J, leaving 2 bases between them. The CDR3 reads CASSPPGNQPQHF. The DNA of the CDR3 is TGTGCCAGCTCACCACCGGGCAATCAGCCCCAGCATTTT.

The rearrangement uses TRBV5-4 and TRBJ2-5; the match to TRBD1 covers 7 bases. Germline V CDR1 and CDR2: SGHNT, YYREEE (reference sequence). CDR3 length equals 14 residues. Trimming at V came to 2 bases and at J to 3 bases, leaving 4 bases not matched to a gene. The CDR3 nucleotides read TGTGCCAGCAGCTTTTCCGACAGGGAAGAGACCCAGTACTTC. This translates into CASSFSDREETQYF.

The chain employs TRBV5-1 and TRBJ2-2; D gene uncertain. V was pared by 2 bases and J by 4 bases, with 12 bases between. CDR1 and CDR2 (germline): SGHRS, YFSETQ. The CDR3 length is 15 residues. The CDR3 region is CASSFDGPSTGELFF. The CDR3, as DNA: TGCGCCAGCAGCTTTGATGGACCCTCCACCGGGGAGCTGTTTTTT.

The chain combines TRBV19 with TRBJ1-1; no clear D. V lost 7 bases and J lost 1, with 13 bases in between. The germline CDR1 and CDR2 sequences are LNHDA and SQIVND (reference sequence). The CDR3 has 14 amino acids. The CDR3 protein is CASTFGRWNTEAFF. The CDR3 bases are TGTGCCAGTACCTTCGGACGGTGGAACACTGAAGCTTTCTTT.

J is TRBJ1-1 and V is TRBV7-9; 7 nucleotides line up with TRBD1. There are 16 residues in the CDR3. V trimming: 7 bases; J trimming: 0 bases; junction bases outside the gene matches: 11. The germline V gene has CDR1 SEHNR and CDR2 FQNEAQ (reference sequence). The CDR3: CASNKGGGALNTEAFF. CDR3 sequence (DNA): TGTGCCAGCAATAAAGGGGGCGGAGCTTTGAACACTGAAGCTTTCTTT.

This sequence joins TRBV7-2 and TRBJ1-3; D not resolved. CDR3 length: 13 residues. V dropped 1 base and J dropped 2 bases, with 3 bases sitting between them. Germline CDR1 reads SGHTA; CDR2 reads FQGNSA. CDR3: CASSLDPGNTIYF. The CDR3 coding sequence is TGTGCCAGCAGCTTAGATCCTGGAAACACCATATATTTT.

The CDR3 DNA sequence: TGTGCCAGCTCACCCTCGGCCTCTAGTAGCGGCACAGATACGCAGTATTTT. It translates to CASSPSASSSGTDTQYF. This sequence joins TRBV18 and TRBJ2-3, with D possibly TRBD2 on 5 matching bases. Looked up from germline, CDR1 is KGHSH and CDR2 is LQKENI. V lost 3 bases, J lost 1 base, and 17 bases lay in between. CDR3 length: 17 residues.

This clone has a handful of counts. The chain has TRBV4-1 and TRBJ2-5; 14 bases align to TRBD2. The CDR3 covers 18 residues. Germline CDR1 and CDR2: MGHRA and YSYEKL. Trimming removed 0 bases from V and 6 bases from J; junction bases left unmatched: 9. For the CDR3, the DNA is TGCGCCAGCAGCCAAGATCTCGGGACTAGCGGGAGTCCAAAGACCCAGTACTTC. This encodes CASSQDLGTSGSPKTQYF.

The rearrangement joins TRBV7-8 to TRBJ2-1; D perhaps matches TRBD2 (6 bases). Between the trimmed V and J ends, which lost 1 base and 10 bases, there was a span of 23 bases. The CDR3 runs to 17 residues. The germline V gene has CDR1 SGHVS and CDR2 FQNEAQ. CDR3 bases: TGTGCCAGCAGCTTAGAGGCGGGATTCGTCCTGGGCAGCGAGCAGTTCTTC. It codes for CASSLEAGFVLGSEQFF.